The subject of this entry is one TCR beta chain. Its antigen target is currently unknown. No base qualities exist here, and no much larger clone lies one base off it. V is pruned by 7 bases and J by 0 bases, leaving 2 bases of the junction without a gene match. The CDR1 and CDR2 encoded by the germline V gene are LGHNT and FRNRAP. The CDR3 measures 13 amino acids from cysteine to phenylalanine. The only DNA kept is the CDR3, 39 bases in frame from the first base. This sample was taken from a study of PD-L1 blockade in urothelial cancer listed by TCRdb under 2017. Looking at the study overall: Therapy was started in about 2014 for all patients, and atezolizumab 1,200 mg was administered intravenously every 3 weeks. About 90% of the roughly 29 patients were identified as males with urothelial cancer of bladder origin, and a prior smoking history was reported by 18 of 29 patients. Patients had an ECOG performance status of 0 or 1 and had received between 0 and 3 prior chemotherapy regimens. Blood samples were analyzed at two time points: 3 weeks after treatment start (second dose) and 6 weeks after treatment start. Blood samples yielded a median of about 150,000 T cells and roughly 80,000 unique TCRs, with median clonality roughly 0.084. Somatic, immune and clinical correlates of response to PD-L1 blockade with atezolizumab in urothelial cancer were the focus of an exploratory multi-omic analysis. Pretreatment tumor samples, along with matched peripheral blood serially collected before and after atezolizumab treatment, were subjected to TCR sequencing. Durable clinical benefit was defined as a progression-free survival longer than 6 months, and TCR features were additionally tested against progression-free survival and overall survival. In the same patients, whole exome sequencing and RNA sequencing of pretreatment tumors were performed in addition to TCR sequencing. Durable clinical benefit was achieved by nine patients but not by the remaining 20. Pretreatment blood TCR-seq was available for under 35 patients, at least one posttreatment blood collection was obtained for approximately 25 patients, and tumor TCR-seq was available for approximately 25 patients. The full study reports these points: Because the sample size was small (n ≈ 29) and many of the analyses were exploratory, the results are meant to be hypothesis-generating. Among patients with durable benefit, tumor-associated TCR clones showed greater expansion in peripheral blood 3 weeks after treatment started (n ≈ 24, p = 0.022). A pretreatment peripheral blood TCR clonality below the median was linked to improved progression-free and overall survival.

Synthetic TCR analog templates were spiked into each PCR so that absolute template abundance could be estimated from read counts. The immunoSEQ assay was used to amplify TCRbeta CDR3 regions from genomic DNA with bias-controlled V and J gene primers. Sequencing of rearranged TCRbeta segments was done at approximately 20X coverage. As for the authors' bioinformatics: Sequencing errors were corrected by clustering, and CDR3s were annotated against IMGT so that V, D and J genes could be assigned. Out-of-frame and stop-codon sequences were excluded, and only productive TCRbeta rearrangements were used in downstream analyses. Clonality was calculated as one minus the Shannon entropy normalized by the log of the number of unique productive sequences. Clones differing between time points or between blood and tumor were identified by Fisher's exact test with Benjamini-Hochberg correction at adjusted p below 0.01. Entries here come from immuneACCESS through TCRdb and include only in-frame sequences with V and J called. Some clones fail to appear in such tables; in the studies checked, an unresolved V gene covers under half of the shortfall, and the cause of the remainder is unknown. For V, J and clone size, that table is used; D and trimming come from the DNA. The sample profile shows tens of thousands of clones; around 90% of them were found once. Of the sample, roughly 3.5% is held by the ten largest clones.

The cohort included 25 to 30 patients with locally advanced or metastatic urothelial carcinoma who were treated at Memorial Sloan Kettering on a trial protocol. Peripheral blood mononuclear cells were collected pretreatment and during treatment, at between 1 and 8 total time points per patient. The Qiagen DNeasy Blood extraction kit was used to purify genomic DNA from total PBMCs and tumor samples. PBMCs were collected pretreatment and during treatment and were isolated and stored as previously described. The sample consisted of PBMCs, taken around atezolizumab (anti-PD-L1) treatment. This receptor chain uses TRBV12-5 and TRBJ2-7, and TRBD1 aligns with 8 junction nucleotides. The sequence derives from a man in his fifties with urothelial cancer. CDR3 protein: CASVGQGSYEQYF. The sequenced DNA: TGTGCTAGTGTCGGACAGGGCTCCTACGAGCAGTACTTC. Outside the CDR3, residues come from the reference TRBV12-5 and TRBJ2-7 proteins, so the full variable domain is: DARVTQTPRHKVTEMGQEVTMRCQPILGHNTVFWYRQTMMQGLELLAYFRNRAPLDDSGMPKDRFSAEMPDATLATLKIQPSEPRDSAVYFCASVGQGSYEQYFGPGTRLTVT.